This is a list of T cell receptor beta chains from one sample in a study of blood T cell repertoires in COVID-19. Method: immunoSEQ multiplex PCR; TCRdb's copy keeps in-frame clones and lacks some. The table records under 200,000 clones, approximately 85% of them present only once. The sequenced material came from peripheral blood. The origin of the receptors is a woman of 80 years or more with acute or convalescent COVID-19. Both conserved end residues are part of each CDR3. A D gene is named only where the DNA matches it firmly. Clone size appears in some rows only: once, few, many, or a class for an expanded clone.

cdr3_length,d_call,j_call,clone_size,v_call,cdr3_nt,cdr3_aa
15,TRBD1,TRBJ1-6,.,TRBV6-5,TGTGCCAGCAGCCGGGACAGGGTCCCTAATTCACCCCTCCACTTT,CASSRDRVPNSPLHF
16,TRBD1,TRBJ2-3,.,TRBV5-1,TGCGCCAGCAGGGTGGACAGGGGGGCCATCACAGATACGCAGTATTTT,CASRVDRGAITDTQYF
12,.,TRBJ1-1,.,TRBV30,TGTGCCTGGGCCGGGGAATACACTGAAGCTTTCTTT,CAWAGEYTEAFF
15,.,TRBJ2-3,.,TRBV2,TGTGCCAGCAGACGGACAGAATCTAGCACAGATACGCAGTATTTT,CASRRTESSTDTQYF
16,TRBD1,TRBJ1-2,.,TRBV19,TGTGCCAGTAGTATCTCGGGGACAGGGGGCGCCTATGGCTACACCTTC,CASSISGTGGAYGYTF
16,.,TRBJ2-1,.,TRBV5-1,TGCGCCAGCAGCGTAGAGAACCGTGGGGCCGGTGTAGAGCAGTTCTTC,CASSVENRGAGVEQFF
14,.,TRBJ2-3,.,TRBV3-1/TRBV3-2,TGTGCCAGCAGCCACAGACAGGCCACAGATACGCAGTATTTT,CASSHRQATDTQYF
14,.,TRBJ1-6,.,TRBV27,TGTGCGGCCGCGGGGGGCTCCTATAATTCACCCCTCCACTTT,CAAAGGSYNSPLHF
16,TRBD2,TRBJ2-5,.,TRBV7-8,TGTGCCAGCAGCTTAGGTGGTAGCGGGAACCAAGAGACCCAGTACTTC,CASSLGGSGNQETQYF
16,.,TRBJ2-7,.,TRBV5-4,TGTGCCAGCAGCCCGACCGGGACAAAGGGAGGGTACGAGCAGTACTTC,CASSPTGTKGGYEQYF
12,.,TRBJ1-2,.,TRBV6-5,TGTGCCAGCAGTTTTCTTTCAGGGTTCCTCACCTTC,CASSFLSGFLTF
13,TRBD1,TRBJ1-1,.,TRBV19,TGTGCCAGTCAGGACAGGCTGAACACTGAAGCTTTCTTT,CASQDRLNTEAFF
14,TRBD1,TRBJ1-1,.,TRBV27,TGTGCCAGCAGTTTAGGGACAGGGGGCGGACAAACTTTCTTT,CASSLGTGGGQTFF
16,.,TRBJ2-1,.,TRBV5-1,TGCGCCAGCAGCTTGGATGGGGGGGCCTCCTACAATGAGCAGTTCTTC,CASSLDGGASYNEQFF
16,.,TRBJ2-7,.,TRBV12-5,TGTGCTAGTGGTTTGGTACTCGAGGGGGGGGCTCACGAGCAGTACTTC,CASGLVLEGGAHEQYF
15,.,TRBJ1-4,once,TRBV7-2,TGTGCCAGCAGCTTAGGGGGCCGGACTAATGAAAAACTGTTTTTT,CASSLGGRTNEKLFF
16,TRBD1,TRBJ1-3,.,TRBV11-2,TGTGCCAGCAGGTTCGGCAGGGGGAGACGGGGAAACACCATATATTTT,CASRFGRGRRGNTIYF
17,.,TRBJ1-6,.,TRBV4-1,TGCGCCAGCAGCCAAGGAAGAGCCGCAGGGGTGAATTCACCCCTCCACTTT,CASSQGRAAGVNSPLHF
13,.,TRBJ1-5,.,TRBV12-3/TRBV12-4,TGTGCCAGCAGGTCGACAGGAAATCAGCCCCAGCATTTT,CASRSTGNQPQHF
14,.,TRBJ1-6,.,TRBV9,TGTGCCAGCAGCACCGACAAGAGTAATTCACCCCTCCACTTT,CASSTDKSNSPLHF
13,TRBD1,TRBJ2-3,.,TRBV24-1,TGTGCCACCTCTGCGCAGGGGGCAGATACGCAGTATTTT,CATSAQGADTQYF
15,.,TRBJ1-5,.,TRBV7-2,TGTGCCAGCAGCTCTTCGTGGCAGGGGTCCCAGCCCCAGCATTTT,CASSSSWQGSQPQHF
15,TRBD2,TRBJ2-1,.,TRBV19,TGTGCCAGTAGTACCGGACTAGCGGGAGAAGGGGAGCAGTTCTTC,CASSTGLAGEGEQFF
16,TRBD2,TRBJ2-2,.,TRBV25-1,TGTGCCAGCAGTTCCGGACTAGCGGGAGAGACCGGGGAGCTGTTTTTT,CASSSGLAGETGELFF
16,.,TRBJ1-5,.,TRBV18,TGTGCCAGCTCACCGGGAACAGGGATTAGCAATCAGCCCCAGCATTTT,CASSPGTGISNQPQHF
14,.,TRBJ1-4,.,TRBV7-2,TGTGCCAGCAGCCCCGACAGCCGCAGGGAAAAACTGTTTTTT,CASSPDSRREKLFF
15,TRBD1,TRBJ1-5,.,TRBV19,TGTGCCAGTAACCAACAGGGGCCAAGCAATCAGCCCCAGCATTTT,CASNQQGPSNQPQHF
15,TRBD1,TRBJ1-4,.,TRBV6-5,TGTGCCAGCAGTTCCGGGACAGGGCGCTGGGAAAAACTGTTTTTT,CASSSGTGRWEKLFF
15,TRBD1,TRBJ1-1,.,TRBV15,TGTGCCACCAGCAGTAAAGGGGGCGATGACACTGAAGCTTTCTTT,CATSSKGGDDTEAFF
13,TRBD1,TRBJ1-2,.,TRBV6-5,TGTGCCAGCAGTTTGACAGGGCTGGATGGCTACACCTTC,CASSLTGLDGYTF
16,TRBD2,TRBJ2-3,.,TRBV4-1,TGCGCCAGCAGCCAAGAGGCGGGGGGGCGGTTAGATACGCAGTATTTT,CASSQEAGGRLDTQYF
15,.,TRBJ1-4,.,TRBV18,TGTGCCAGCTCACCACGAACGGCGAGGGAGGAAAAACTGTTTTTT,CASSPRTAREEKLFF
12,.,TRBJ1-6,.,TRBV12-3/TRBV12-4,TGTGCCAGCAGTTTTTCGAATTCACCCCTCCACTTT,CASSFSNSPLHF
16,TRBD1,TRBJ1-6,.,TRBV10-3,TGTGCCATCAGTGACCCCGGGACAGGGGGCTGGTCACCCCTCCACTTT,CAISDPGTGGWSPLHF
14,.,TRBJ2-5,.,TRBV27,TGTGCCAGCAGTTGGAGCGGAGGACGGGAGACCCAGTACTTC,CASSWSGGRETQYF
15,.,TRBJ1-1,.,TRBV5-5,TGTGCCAGCAGCTTGCAGGGTCTTGGGAACACTGAAGCTTTCTTT,CASSLQGLGNTEAFF
14,.,TRBJ2-7,.,TRBV27,TGTGCCAGCAGTCCCCGGCCTGACATCCACGAGCAGTACTTC,CASSPRPDIHEQYF
12,.,TRBJ2-1,.,TRBV13,TGTGCCAGCAGCTCGAGGTTAAATGAGCAGTTCTTC,CASSSRLNEQFF
15,.,TRBJ2-3,.,TRBV5-8,TGTGCCAGCAGCGTTGCCAGTACGGGTTCAGATACGCAGTATTTT,CASSVASTGSDTQYF
11,.,TRBJ1-1,.,TRBV30,TGTGCCTGGACCCGGGACACTGAAGCTTTCTTT,CAWTRDTEAFF
15,TRBD2,TRBJ2-3,.,TRBV5-1,TGCGCCAGCAGCTTGGTCGGGAGGGACACAGATACGCAGTATTTT,CASSLVGRDTDTQYF
17,TRBD2,TRBJ2-7,.,TRBV4-1,TGCGCCAGCAGCCTCGGGACTATTGTGGAGAGATCCTACGAGCAGTACTTC,CASSLGTIVERSYEQYF